The present T cell receptor beta chain was sequenced within a study of blood T cell repertoires in COVID-19. Seattle patients were enrolled during active infection and followed longitudinally. Germline CDR1 SGHRS, CDR2 YFSETQ. The CDR3 loop spans 15 amino acids. J lost 5 bases, V lost 4 bases, and 7 bases had no gene match. Method: immunoSEQ multiplex PCR; TCRdb's copy keeps in-frame clones and lacks some. Among about 69,000 clones listed, approximately 84% were seen once. This sequence was found in a man aged 35 to 55 with COVID-19, enrolled during active disease. Material: peripheral blood. The V call is TRBV5-1, the J call TRBJ2-5; 11 bases are a match to TRBD2. The CDR3 protein is CASSDSGGATETQYF. DNA for the CDR3: TGCGCCAGCAGCGATAGCGGGGGGGCAACGGAGACCCAGTACTTC.